Below, 21 T cell receptor beta chains from the same sample are listed, as sequenced in a study of blood T cell repertoires in COVID-19. TCRdb keeps only in-frame clones here, not all; method: immunoSEQ multiplex PCR. The sample holds some 300,000 clones, roughly 90% seen once. Material: PBMCs or T cells enriched from blood (not recorded which). The receptors were gathered from a woman younger than 30 with acute COVID-19.

Regarding this clone: Other DNA sequences within the sample encode an identical CDR3. The V call is TRBV4-1, the J call TRBJ1-4, with D possibly TRBD1 on 5 matching bases. Between the trimmed V and J ends, which lost 1 base and 5 bases, there was a span of 8 bases. The CDR3 covers 14 residues. The germline CDR1 and CDR2 sequences are MGHRA and YSYEKL. The chain's CDR3 is CASSQGQLNEKLFF. Written as DNA, the CDR3 is TGCGCCAGCAGCCAAGGACAGCTAAATGAAAAACTGTTTTTT.

The chain links TRBV6-5 to TRBJ2-7; TRBD2 matches 7 bases. This CDR3 has 15 amino acids. Germline trimming cut 8 bases from V and 2 bases from J; bases unmatched to any gene: 12. Germline V gene sequence: CDR1 MNHEY, CDR2 SVGAGI. The CDR3 nucleotides read TGTGCCAGCTGCCTGACGGCGGGAGTAACCTACGAGCAGTACTTC. Amino acids: CASCLTAGVTYEQYF.

V gene TRBV28 combines with J gene TRBJ1-4; D might be TRBD1 (6 bases). Germline V gene sequence: CDR1 MDHEN, CDR2 SYDVKM. There are 15 residues in the CDR3. V was trimmed by 3 bases and J by 4 bases, leaving 12 bases between them. CDR3 loop: CASSLGGRVNEKLFF. CDR3 nucleotides: TGTGCCAGCAGTTTGGGGGGGCGGGTTAATGAAAAACTGTTTTTT.

CDR3 bases: TGTGCCAGCAGCCTTCCGATCGGTCGGTACAATGAGCAGTTCTTC. Its translation is CASSLPIGRYNEQFF. The rearrangement joins TRBV11-3 to TRBJ2-1; D unclear. Per germline, CDR1 SGHNT and CDR2 YENEEA. Trimming stripped 5 bases from V and 4 bases from J, with 15 bases between. The CDR3 is made up of 15 amino acids.

The CDR3 DNA is TGTGCCAGTAGTATTCAAAGGCAAAGGGGGTTTGATACGCAGTATTTT. This sequence encodes CASSIQRQRGFDTQYF. This chain joins TRBV19 and TRBJ2-3; D perhaps matches TRBD1 (6 bases). There are 16 residues in the CDR3. V gave up 3 bases and J gave up 6 bases, with 19 bases separating them. Looked up from germline, CDR1 is LNHDA and CDR2 is SQIVND (reference sequence). The full variable domain, in which reference TRBV19 and TRBJ2-3 provide the parts outside the CDR3, is DGGITQSPKYLFRKEGQNVTLSCEQNLNHDAMYWYRQDPGQGLRLIYYSQIVNDFQKGDIAEGYSVSREKKESFPLTVTSAQKNPTAFYLCASSIQRQRGFDTQYFGPGTRLTVL.

This chain connects TRBV18 to TRBJ1-5; D is uncertain. V dropped 2 bases and J dropped 1 base, with 9 bases sitting between them. The CDR3 covers 15 residues. CDR1 and CDR2 (germline): KGHSH, LQKENI. CDR3 coding DNA: TGTGCCAGCTCACCAAACGTGAGAAGCAATCAGCCCCAGCATTTT. As protein: CASSPNVRSNQPQHF.

The V gene is TRBV28, the J gene TRBJ2-5; 8 nucleotides align to TRBD1. The germline gives CDR1 MDHEN, CDR2 SYDVKM. J lost 4 bases, V lost 4 bases, and 5 bases had no gene match. This CDR3 is 14 amino acids long. Here the CDR3 reads CASSSADRAETQYF. For the CDR3, the DNA is TGTGCCAGCAGTTCTGCGGACAGGGCAGAGACCCAGTACTTC.

V gene TRBV19 combines with J gene TRBJ2-3; tentative D call: TRBD2 (6 bases). The CDR3 is 14 residues long. Germline V lookup: CDR1 LNHDA, CDR2 SQIVND (reference sequence). V lost 5 bases to trimming and J lost 4 bases, with 13 bases between them. The CDR3 sequence is CASSAVTGADTQYF. CDR3 coding DNA: TGTGCCAGTAGTGCCGTTACGGGAGCAGATACGCAGTATTTT.

The V gene is TRBV11-3, the J gene TRBJ2-3; 7 bases agree with TRBD2. Unmatched junction bases numbered 14, after V lost 5 bases and J lost 3 bases. This CDR3 is 17 amino acids long. Looked up from germline, CDR1 is SGHNT and CDR2 is YENEEA. The CDR3 sequence is CASSPHDGGWGTDTQYF. The DNA for the CDR3 is TGTGCCAGCAGCCCCCACGACGGGGGGTGGGGGACAGATACGCAGTATTTT.

This sequence joins TRBV2 and TRBJ2-1; 8 bases align to TRBD2. Germline assignment: CDR1 SNHLY and CDR2 FYNNEI. J was trimmed by 4 bases and V by 5 bases; bases with no gene match: 1. There are 13 residues in the CDR3. CDR3 DNA: TGTGCCAGCAGTCGACTAGCGTACAATGAGCAGTTCTTC. Residues: CASSRLAYNEQFF.

The chain couples TRBV6-5 to TRBJ2-5; 10 bases match TRBD2. With V trimmed by 2 bases and J by 2 bases, 5 bases remained unmatched. The germline V gene has CDR1 MNHEY and CDR2 SVGAGI. This CDR3 comprises 16 residues. The CDR3 loop is CASSYLGLAEQETQYF. CDR3 nucleotide sequence: TGTGCCAGCAGTTACCTCGGACTAGCGGAACAAGAGACCCAGTACTTC.

The V gene is TRBV19, the J gene TRBJ2-7; D unclear. Germline V gene data show CDR1 as LNHDA and CDR2 as SQIVND (reference sequence). The CDR3 covers 13 residues. V gave up 5 bases and J gave up 2 bases, with 10 bases separating them. Here the CDR3 reads CASSLSRTYEQYF. For the CDR3, the DNA is TGTGCCAGTAGTCTTAGCAGAACCTACGAGCAGTACTTC. Drawing the rest from reference TRBV19 and TRBJ2-7, the complete variable domain is DGGITQSPKYLFRKEGQNVTLSCEQNLNHDAMYWYRQDPGQGLRLIYYSQIVNDFQKGDIAEGYSVSREKKESFPLTVTSAQKNPTAFYLCASSLSRTYEQYFGPGTRLTVT.

The chain has TRBV19 and TRBJ2-3, with 9 bases that match TRBD2. V shed 5 bases and J 1 base; nucleotides not matched to a gene: 7. The CDR3 length is 16 residues. From germline, CDR1 is LNHDA and CDR2 SQIVND (reference sequence). The CDR3 nucleotides are TGTGCCAGTAGTCCTACTAGCGGGTACCGCACAGATACGCAGTATTTT. Translation gives CASSPTSGYRTDTQYF. Supplemented by reference TRBV19 and TRBJ2-3, the full variable domain reads DGGITQSPKYLFRKEGQNVTLSCEQNLNHDAMYWYRQDPGQGLRLIYYSQIVNDFQKGDIAEGYSVSREKKESFPLTVTSAQKNPTAFYLCASSPTSGYRTDTQYFGPGTRLTVL.

This chain connects TRBV4-2 to TRBJ1-1; no reliable D call. Germline-derived CDR1 and CDR2 are LGHNA and YNFKEQ. The CDR3 consists of 12 residues. Trimming shortened V by 4 bases and J by 5 bases, and 8 bases separated the two germline ends. The CDR3 DNA reads TGTGCCAGCAGCCGAGGAGAAACTGAAGCTTTCTTT. It is translated as CASSRGETEAFF.

The J gene is TRBJ1-3, the V gene TRBV18; D possibly corresponds to TRBD1 (5 bases). V was clipped by 2 bases and J by 2 bases, with 10 bases between them. The CDR3 spans 15 residues. CDR1 is KGHSH and CDR2 is LQKENI in the germline V gene. CDR3 sequence reads: CASSPEQATGNTIYF. DNA of the CDR3: TGTGCCAGCTCACCAGAACAGGCTACTGGAAACACCATATATTTT.

CDR3 in DNA: TGTGCCAGCAGCGTAGTAGGAGGGGGCGCGTATGGCTACACCTTC. This codes for CASSVVGGGAYGYTF. The chain employs TRBV9 and TRBJ1-2; 7 nucleotides align to TRBD1. Germline values: CDR1 SGDLS, CDR2 YYNGEE. The CDR3 is 15 residues long. The junction had 7 bases not matched to a gene; V was cut back by 0 bases and J by 5 bases.

The J gene is TRBJ2-2, the V gene TRBV11-1; 8 positions agree with TRBD1. CDR3 length: 14 residues. Germline V gene sequence: CDR1 SGHAT, CDR2 FQDESV (reference sequence). V lost 5 bases, J lost 4 bases, and 3 bases stayed unmatched. CDR3 coding DNA: TGTGCCAGCAGCAGGACAGGGACCACCGGGGAGCTGTTTTTT. Protein product: CASSRTGTTGELFF.

V is TRBV18 and J is TRBJ2-7; the D gene is possibly TRBD2 (6 bases). V was clipped by 3 bases and J by 3 bases, with 18 bases between them. The germline gives CDR1 KGHSH, CDR2 LQKENI. The CDR3 length is 16 residues. The chain's CDR3 is CASSPGDWGVGYEQYF. DNA of the CDR3: TGTGCCAGCTCACCGGGCGACTGGGGGGTAGGCTACGAGCAGTACTTC.

The chain recombines TRBV7-3 with TRBJ2-7, with TRBD2 matching over 7 bases. The CDR3 is 15 residues long. The trim removed 5 bases at V and 1 base at J, leaving 8 bases unmatched. CDR1 SGHTA and CDR2 FQGTGA come from the germline V gene. CDR3 coding DNA: TGTGCCAGCAGCCTTGGCACGGGGGGTTCCTACGAGCAGTACTTC. This sequence encodes CASSLGTGGSYEQYF.

This clone was picked up a small number of times. The gene calls are TRBV2 and TRBJ1-2, with TRBD1 identical over 8 bases. This CDR3 region has 12 residues. CDR1 is SNHLY and CDR2 is FYNNEI in the germline V gene. With V trimmed by 11 bases and J by 6 bases, 8 bases remained unmatched. CDR3 sequence: CAGGTGFNGYTF. In DNA, the CDR3 is TGTGCCGGGGGGACAGGTTTTAATGGCTACACCTTC. The full variable domain, in which reference TRBV2 and TRBJ1-2 provide the parts outside the CDR3, is EPEVTQTPSHQVTQMGQEVILRCVPISNHLYFYWYRQILGQKVEFLVSFYNNEISEKSEIFDDQFSVERPDGSNFTLKIRSTKLEDSAMYFCAGGTGFNGYTFGSGTRLTVV.

This chain connects TRBV5-1 to TRBJ1-3; tentatively, D is TRBD1 (6 bases). Germline CDR1 SGHRS, CDR2 YFSETQ. The ends were cut back, 3 bases at V and 6 bases at J, with 16 bases in the middle. The CDR3 is 15 amino acids. The CDR3 region is CASSSTTGGVNTIYF. DNA for the CDR3: TGCGCCAGCAGCTCAACAACGGGGGGCGTAAACACCATATATTTT.